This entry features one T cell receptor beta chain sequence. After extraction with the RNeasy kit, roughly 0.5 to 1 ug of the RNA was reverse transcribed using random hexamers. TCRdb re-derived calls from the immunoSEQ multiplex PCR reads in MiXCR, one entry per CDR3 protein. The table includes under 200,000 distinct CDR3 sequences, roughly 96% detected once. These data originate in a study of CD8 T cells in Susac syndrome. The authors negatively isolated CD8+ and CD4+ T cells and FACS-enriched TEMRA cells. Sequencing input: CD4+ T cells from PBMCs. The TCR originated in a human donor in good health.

The CDR3: CATSGPLSYNEQFF. As DNA, the CDR3 is TGTGCCACCAGTGGTCCCCTTTCCTACAATGAGCAGTTCTTC. The V call is TRBV24-1, the J call TRBJ2-1; no reliable D call. The CDR3 is made up of 14 amino acids. V lost 5 bases, J lost 1 base, and 8 bases lay in between. Germline loops: CDR1 KGHDR, CDR2 SFDVKD.